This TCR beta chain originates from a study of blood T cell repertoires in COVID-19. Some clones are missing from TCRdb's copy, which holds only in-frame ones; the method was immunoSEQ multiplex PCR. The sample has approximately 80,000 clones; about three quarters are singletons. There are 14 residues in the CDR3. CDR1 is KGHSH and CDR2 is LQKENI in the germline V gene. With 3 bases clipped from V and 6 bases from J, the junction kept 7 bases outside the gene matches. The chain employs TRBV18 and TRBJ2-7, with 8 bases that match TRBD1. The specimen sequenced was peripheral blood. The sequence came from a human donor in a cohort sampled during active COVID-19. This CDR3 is CASSPSQGAGEQYF. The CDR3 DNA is TGTGCCAGCTCACCTTCCCAGGGGGCTGGCGAGCAGTACTTC.